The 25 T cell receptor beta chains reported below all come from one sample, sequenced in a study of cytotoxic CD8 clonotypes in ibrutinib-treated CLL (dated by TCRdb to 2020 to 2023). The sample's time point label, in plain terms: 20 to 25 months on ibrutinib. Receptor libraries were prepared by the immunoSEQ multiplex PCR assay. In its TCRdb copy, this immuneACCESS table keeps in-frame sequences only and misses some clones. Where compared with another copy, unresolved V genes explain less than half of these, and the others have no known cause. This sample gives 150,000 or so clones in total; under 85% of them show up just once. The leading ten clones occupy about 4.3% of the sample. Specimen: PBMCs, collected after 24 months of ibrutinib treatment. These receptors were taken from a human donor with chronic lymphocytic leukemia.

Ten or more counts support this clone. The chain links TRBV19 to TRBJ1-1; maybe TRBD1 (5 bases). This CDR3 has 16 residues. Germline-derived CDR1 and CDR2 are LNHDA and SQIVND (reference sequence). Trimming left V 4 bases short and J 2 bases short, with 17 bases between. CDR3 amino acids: CASSKGLGRENTEAFF. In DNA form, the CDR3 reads TGTGCCAGTAGTAAGGGGCTTGGACGGGAAAACACTGAAGCTTTCTTT.

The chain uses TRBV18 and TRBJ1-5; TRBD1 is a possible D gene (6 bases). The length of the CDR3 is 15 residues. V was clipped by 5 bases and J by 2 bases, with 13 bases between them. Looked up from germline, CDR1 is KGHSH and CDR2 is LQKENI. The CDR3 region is CASSSGGAGNQPQHF. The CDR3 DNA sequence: TGTGCCAGCTCATCGGGGGGCGCGGGCAATCAGCCCCAGCATTTT.

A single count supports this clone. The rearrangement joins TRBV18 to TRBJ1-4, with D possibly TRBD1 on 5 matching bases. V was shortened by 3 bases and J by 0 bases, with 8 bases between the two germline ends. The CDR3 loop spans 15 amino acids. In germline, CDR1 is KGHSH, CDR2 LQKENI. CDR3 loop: CASSPRQTTNEKLFF. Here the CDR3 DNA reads TGTGCCAGCTCACCTCGACAGACAACTAATGAAAAACTGTTTTTT.

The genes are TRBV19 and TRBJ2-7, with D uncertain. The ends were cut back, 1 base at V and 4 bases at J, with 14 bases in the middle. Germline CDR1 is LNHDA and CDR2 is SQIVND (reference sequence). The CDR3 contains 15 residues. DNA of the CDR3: TGTGCCAGTAGTATAGCAAGGGTGTTGTTTTACGAGCAGTACTTC. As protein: CASSIARVLFYEQYF.

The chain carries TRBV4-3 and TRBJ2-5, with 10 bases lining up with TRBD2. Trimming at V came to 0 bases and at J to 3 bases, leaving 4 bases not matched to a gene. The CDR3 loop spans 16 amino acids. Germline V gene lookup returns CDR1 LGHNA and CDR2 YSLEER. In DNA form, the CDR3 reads TGCGCCAGCAGCCAAGAGGAGCTAGCGGGGGAAGAGACCCAGTACTTC. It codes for CASSQEELAGEETQYF.

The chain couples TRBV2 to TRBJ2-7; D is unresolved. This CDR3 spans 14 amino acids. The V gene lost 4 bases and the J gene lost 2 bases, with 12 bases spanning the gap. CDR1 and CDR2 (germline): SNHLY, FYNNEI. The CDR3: CASSGWHNTYEQYF. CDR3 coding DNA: TGTGCCAGCAGTGGGTGGCATAACACCTACGAGCAGTACTTC.

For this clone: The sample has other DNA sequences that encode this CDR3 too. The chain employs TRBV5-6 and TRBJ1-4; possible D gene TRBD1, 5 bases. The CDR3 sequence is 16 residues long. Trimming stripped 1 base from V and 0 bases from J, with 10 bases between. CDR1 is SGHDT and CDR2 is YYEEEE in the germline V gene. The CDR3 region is CASSLLGTSTNEKLFF. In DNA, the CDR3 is TGTGCCAGCAGCTTGCTGGGGACCTCAACTAATGAAAAACTGTTTTTT.

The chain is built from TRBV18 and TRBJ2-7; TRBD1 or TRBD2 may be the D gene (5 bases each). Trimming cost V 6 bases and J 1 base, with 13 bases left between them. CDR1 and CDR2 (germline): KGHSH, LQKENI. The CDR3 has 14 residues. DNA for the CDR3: TGTGCCAGCTCGCCTCGGGACGGATCCTACGAGCAGTACTTC. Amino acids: CASSPRDGSYEQYF.

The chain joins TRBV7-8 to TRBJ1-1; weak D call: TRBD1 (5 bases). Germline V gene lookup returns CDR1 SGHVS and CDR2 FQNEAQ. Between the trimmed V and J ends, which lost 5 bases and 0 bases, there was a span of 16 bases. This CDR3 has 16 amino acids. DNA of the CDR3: TGTGCCAGCAGCCCTTCGACAGCCCACCTGAACACTGAAGCTTTCTTT. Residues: CASSPSTAHLNTEAFF. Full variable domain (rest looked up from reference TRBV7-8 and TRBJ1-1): GAGVSQSPRYKVAKRGQDVALRCDPISGHVSLFWYQQALGQGPEFLTYFQNEAQLDKSGLPSDRFFAERPEGSVSTLKIQRTQQEDSAVYLCASSPSTAHLNTEAFFGQGTRLTVV.

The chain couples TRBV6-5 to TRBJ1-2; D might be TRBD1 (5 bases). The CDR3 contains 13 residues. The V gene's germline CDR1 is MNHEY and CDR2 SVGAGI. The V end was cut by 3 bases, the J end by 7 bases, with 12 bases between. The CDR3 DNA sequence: TGTGCCAGCAGTTATTCGGAGGGACGTGGCTACACCTTC. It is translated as CASSYSEGRGYTF.

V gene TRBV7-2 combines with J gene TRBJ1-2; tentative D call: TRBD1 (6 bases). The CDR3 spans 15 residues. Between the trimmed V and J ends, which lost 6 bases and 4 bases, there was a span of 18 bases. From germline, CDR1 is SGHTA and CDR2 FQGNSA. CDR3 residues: CASSPTGLVVYGYTF. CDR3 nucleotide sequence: TGTGCCAGCAGTCCTACAGGGTTAGTGGTCTATGGCTACACCTTC.

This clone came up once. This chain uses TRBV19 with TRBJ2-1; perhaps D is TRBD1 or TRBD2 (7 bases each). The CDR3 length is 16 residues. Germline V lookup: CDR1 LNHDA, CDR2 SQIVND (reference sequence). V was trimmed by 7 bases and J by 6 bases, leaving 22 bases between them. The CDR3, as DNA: TGTGCCAGTACCCCGGGGGGACAGCCTTTCCTCAATGAGCAGTTCTTC. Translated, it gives CASTPGGQPFLNEQFF.

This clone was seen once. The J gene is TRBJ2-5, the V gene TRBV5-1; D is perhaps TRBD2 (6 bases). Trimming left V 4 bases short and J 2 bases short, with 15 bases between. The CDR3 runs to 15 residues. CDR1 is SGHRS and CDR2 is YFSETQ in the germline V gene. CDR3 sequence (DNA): TGCGCCAGCAGCGCTACTCCGGGACTGCAAGAGACCCAGTACTTC. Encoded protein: CASSATPGLQETQYF.

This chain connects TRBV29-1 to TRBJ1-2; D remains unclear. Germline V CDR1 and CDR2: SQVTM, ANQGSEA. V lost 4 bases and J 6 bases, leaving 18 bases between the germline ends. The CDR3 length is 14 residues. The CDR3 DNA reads TGCAGCGTTGGTGGGAACCAACGAGTTGATGGCTACACCTTC. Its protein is CSVGGNQRVDGYTF.

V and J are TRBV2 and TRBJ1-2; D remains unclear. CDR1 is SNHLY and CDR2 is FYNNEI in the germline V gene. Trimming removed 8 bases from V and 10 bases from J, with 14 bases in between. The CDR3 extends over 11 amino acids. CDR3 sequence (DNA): TGTGCCAGCGTCAGCGTATACCTCTACACCTTC. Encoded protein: CASVSVYLYTF.

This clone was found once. CDR3: CASSYHEQYF. CDR3 nucleotides: TGTGCCAGCAGCTACCACGAGCAGTACTTC. The rearrangement uses TRBV11-2 and TRBJ2-7; D gene uncertain. The CDR3 is 10 residues long. Germline V gene data show CDR1 as SGHAT and CDR2 as FQNNGV. Trimming removed 4 bases at V and 5 bases at J, with 3 bases between.

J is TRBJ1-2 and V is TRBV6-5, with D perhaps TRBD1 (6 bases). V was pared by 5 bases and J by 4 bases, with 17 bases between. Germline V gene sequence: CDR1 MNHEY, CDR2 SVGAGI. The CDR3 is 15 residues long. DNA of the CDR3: TGTGCCAGCAGTAGGGGGGTTTTGGATCTCTATGGCTACACCTTC. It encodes CASSRGVLDLYGYTF.

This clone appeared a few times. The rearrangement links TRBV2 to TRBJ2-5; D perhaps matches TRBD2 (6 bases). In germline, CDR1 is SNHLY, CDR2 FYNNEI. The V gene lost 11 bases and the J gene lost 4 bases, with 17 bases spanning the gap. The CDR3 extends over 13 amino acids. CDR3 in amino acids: CAGEAERGETQYF. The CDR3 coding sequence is TGTGCCGGGGAGGCGGAGAGAGGAGAGACCCAGTACTTC.

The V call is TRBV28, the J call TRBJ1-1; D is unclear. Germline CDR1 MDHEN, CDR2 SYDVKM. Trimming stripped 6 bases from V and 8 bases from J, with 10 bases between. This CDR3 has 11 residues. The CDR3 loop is CASSPKREAFF. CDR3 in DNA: TGTGCCAGCAGCCCAAAGAGAGAAGCTTTCTTT.

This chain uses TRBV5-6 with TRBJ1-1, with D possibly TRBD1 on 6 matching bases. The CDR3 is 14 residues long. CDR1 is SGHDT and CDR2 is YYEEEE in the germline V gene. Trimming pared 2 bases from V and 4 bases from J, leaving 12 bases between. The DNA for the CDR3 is TGTGCCAGCAGCTTCATCAGGGGATTCACTGAAGCTTTCTTT. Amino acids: CASSFIRGFTEAFF. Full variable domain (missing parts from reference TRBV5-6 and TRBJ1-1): DAGVTQSPTHLIKTRGQQVTLRCSPKSGHDTVSWYQQALGQGPQFIFQYYEEEERQRGNFPDRFSGHQFPNYSSELNVNALLLGDSALYLCASSFIRGFTEAFFGQGTRLTVV.

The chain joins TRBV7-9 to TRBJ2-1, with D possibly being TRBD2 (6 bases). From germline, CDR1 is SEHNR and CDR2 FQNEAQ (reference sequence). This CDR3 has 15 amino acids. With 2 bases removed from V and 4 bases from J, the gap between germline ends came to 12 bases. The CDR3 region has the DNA TGTGCCAGCAGCTTATTAAGCGGAGGGTACAATGAGCAGTTCTTC. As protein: CASSLLSGGYNEQFF.

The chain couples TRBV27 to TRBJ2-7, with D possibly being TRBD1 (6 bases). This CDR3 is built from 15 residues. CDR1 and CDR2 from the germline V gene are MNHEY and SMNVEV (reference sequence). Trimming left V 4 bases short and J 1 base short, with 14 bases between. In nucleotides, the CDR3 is TGTGCCAGCAGTTCAGGACAGCTAGATTCCTACGAGCAGTACTTC. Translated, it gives CASSSGQLDSYEQYF.

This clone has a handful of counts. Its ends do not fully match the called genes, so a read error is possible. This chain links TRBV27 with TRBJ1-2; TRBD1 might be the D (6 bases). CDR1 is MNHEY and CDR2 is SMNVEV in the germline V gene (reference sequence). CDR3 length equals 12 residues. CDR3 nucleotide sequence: TGTGCCAGCAGTTTGACCGGGGGCACTGCCGACTTC. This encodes CASSLTGGTADF.

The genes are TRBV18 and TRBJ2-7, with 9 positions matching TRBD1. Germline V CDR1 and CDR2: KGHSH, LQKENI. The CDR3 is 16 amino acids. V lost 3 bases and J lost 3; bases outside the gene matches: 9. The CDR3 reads CASSPLPMTGGYEQYF. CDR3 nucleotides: TGTGCCAGCTCACCGCTTCCTATGACAGGGGGCTACGAGCAGTACTTC.

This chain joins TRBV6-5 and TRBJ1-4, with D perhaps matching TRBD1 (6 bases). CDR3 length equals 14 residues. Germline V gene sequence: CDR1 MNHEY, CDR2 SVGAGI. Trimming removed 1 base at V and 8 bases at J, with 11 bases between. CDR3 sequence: CASSYWGAEEKLFF. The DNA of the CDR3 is TGTGCCAGCAGTTACTGGGGGGCCGAAGAAAAACTGTTTTTT.